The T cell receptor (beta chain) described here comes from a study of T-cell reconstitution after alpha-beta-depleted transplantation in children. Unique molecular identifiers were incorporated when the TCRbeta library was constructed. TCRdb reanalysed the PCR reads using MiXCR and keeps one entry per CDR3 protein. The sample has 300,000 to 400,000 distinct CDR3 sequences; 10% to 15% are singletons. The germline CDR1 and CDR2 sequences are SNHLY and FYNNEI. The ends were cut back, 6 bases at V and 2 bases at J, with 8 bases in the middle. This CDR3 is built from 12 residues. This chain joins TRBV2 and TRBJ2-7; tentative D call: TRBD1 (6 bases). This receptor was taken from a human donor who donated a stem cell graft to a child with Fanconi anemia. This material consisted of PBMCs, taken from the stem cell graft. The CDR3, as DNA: TGTGCCAGCAGAACAGGGCCCTACGAGCAGTACTTC. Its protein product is CASRTGPYEQYF.